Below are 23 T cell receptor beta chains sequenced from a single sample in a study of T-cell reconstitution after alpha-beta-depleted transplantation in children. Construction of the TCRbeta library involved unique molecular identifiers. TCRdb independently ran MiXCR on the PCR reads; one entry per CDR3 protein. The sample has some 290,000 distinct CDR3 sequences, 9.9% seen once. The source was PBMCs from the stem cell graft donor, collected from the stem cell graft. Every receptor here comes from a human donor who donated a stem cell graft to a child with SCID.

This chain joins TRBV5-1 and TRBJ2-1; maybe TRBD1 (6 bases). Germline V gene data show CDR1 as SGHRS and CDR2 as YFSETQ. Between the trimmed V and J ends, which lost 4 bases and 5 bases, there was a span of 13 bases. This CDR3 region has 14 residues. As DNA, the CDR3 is TGCGCCAGCAGCCCAACCCGACAGGACAATGAGCAGTTCTTC. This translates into CASSPTRQDNEQFF.

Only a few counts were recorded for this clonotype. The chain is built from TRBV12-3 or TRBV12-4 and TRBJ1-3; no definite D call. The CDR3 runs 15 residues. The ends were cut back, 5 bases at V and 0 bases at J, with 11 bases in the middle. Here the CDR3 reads CASSGERYSGNTIYF. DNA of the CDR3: TGTGCCAGCAGTGGGGAAAGGTACTCTGGAAACACCATATATTTT.

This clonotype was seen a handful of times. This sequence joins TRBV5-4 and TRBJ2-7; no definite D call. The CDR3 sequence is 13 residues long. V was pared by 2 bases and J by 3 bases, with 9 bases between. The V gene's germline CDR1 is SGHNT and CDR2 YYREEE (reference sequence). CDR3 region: CASSLMTDYEQYF. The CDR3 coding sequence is TGTGCCAGCAGCTTAATGACCGACTACGAGCAGTACTTC.

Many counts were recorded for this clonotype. The CDR3 region is CSVSSGGAVSHTIEQFF. The CDR3, as DNA: TGCAGCGTCAGTAGCGGGGGGGCCGTATCCCACACGATTGAGCAGTTCTTC. This chain connects TRBV29-1 to TRBJ2-1; 11 nucleotides align to TRBD2. The V gene's germline CDR1 is SQVTM and CDR2 ANQGSEA. V shed 6 bases, J shed 9 bases, and the junction held 19 bases outside the gene matches. This CDR3 comprises 17 residues.

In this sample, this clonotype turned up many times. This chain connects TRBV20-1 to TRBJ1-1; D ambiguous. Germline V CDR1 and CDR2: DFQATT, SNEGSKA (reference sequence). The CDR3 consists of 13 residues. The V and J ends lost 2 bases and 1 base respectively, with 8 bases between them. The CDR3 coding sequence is TGCAGTGCTAGAAACAGACAGAACACTGAAGCTTTCTTT. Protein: CSARNRQNTEAFF.

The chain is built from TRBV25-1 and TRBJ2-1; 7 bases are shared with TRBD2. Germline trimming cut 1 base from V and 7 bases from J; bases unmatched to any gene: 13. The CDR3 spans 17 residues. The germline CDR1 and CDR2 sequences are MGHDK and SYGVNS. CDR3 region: CASSEFGGLAGANEQFF. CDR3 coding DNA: TGTGCCAGCAGTGAATTTGGGGGATTAGCGGGTGCTAATGAGCAGTTCTTC.

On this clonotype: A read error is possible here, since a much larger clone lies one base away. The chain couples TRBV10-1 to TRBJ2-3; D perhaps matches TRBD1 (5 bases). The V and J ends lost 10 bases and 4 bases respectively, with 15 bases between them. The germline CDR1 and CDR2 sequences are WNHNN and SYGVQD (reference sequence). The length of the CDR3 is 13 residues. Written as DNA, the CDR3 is TGCGCCACCAACTCAGGGTTGGCAGATACGCAGTATTTT. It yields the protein CATNSGLADTQYF.

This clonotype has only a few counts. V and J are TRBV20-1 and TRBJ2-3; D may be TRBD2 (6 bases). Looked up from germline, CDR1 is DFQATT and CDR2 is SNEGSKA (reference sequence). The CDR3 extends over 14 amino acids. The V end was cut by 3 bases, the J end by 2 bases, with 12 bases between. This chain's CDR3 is CSARGRGDTDTQYF. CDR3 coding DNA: TGCAGTGCTAGGGGGCGGGGCGACACAGATACGCAGTATTTT.

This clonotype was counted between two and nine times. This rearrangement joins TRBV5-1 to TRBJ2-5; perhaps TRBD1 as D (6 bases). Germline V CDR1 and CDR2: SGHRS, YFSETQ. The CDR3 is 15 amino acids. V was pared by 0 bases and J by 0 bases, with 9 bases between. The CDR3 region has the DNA TGCGCCAGCAGCTTGGAGGACAGACACCAAGAGACCCAGTACTTC. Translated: CASSLEDRHQETQYF.

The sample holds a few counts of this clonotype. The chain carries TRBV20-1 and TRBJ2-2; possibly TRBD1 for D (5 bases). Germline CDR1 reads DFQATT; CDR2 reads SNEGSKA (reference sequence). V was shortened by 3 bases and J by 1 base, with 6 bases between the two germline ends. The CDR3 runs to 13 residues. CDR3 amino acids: CSASRENTGELFF. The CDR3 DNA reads TGCAGTGCTAGCAGGGAGAACACCGGGGAGCTGTTTTTT.

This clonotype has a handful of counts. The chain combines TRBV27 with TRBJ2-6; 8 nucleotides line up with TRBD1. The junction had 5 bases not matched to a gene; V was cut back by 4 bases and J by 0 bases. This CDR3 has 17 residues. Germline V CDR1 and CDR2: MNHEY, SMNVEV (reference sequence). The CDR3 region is CASSSPGGPSGANVLTF. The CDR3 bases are TGTGCCAGCAGTTCCCCAGGGGGCCCCTCTGGGGCCAACGTCCTGACTTTC.

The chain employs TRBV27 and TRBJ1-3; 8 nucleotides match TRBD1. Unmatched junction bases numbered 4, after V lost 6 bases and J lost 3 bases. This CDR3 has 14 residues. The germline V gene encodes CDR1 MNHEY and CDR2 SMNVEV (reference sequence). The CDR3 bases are TGTGCCAGCAGCCACGACAGGGGTGGAAACACCATATATTTT. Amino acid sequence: CASSHDRGGNTIYF.

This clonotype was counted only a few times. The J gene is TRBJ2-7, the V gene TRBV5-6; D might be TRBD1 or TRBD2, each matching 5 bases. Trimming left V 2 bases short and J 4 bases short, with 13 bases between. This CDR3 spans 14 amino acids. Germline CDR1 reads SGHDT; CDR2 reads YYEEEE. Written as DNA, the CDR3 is TGTGCCAGCAGCTTTGGGACGGACGCGTACGAGCAGTACTTC. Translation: CASSFGTDAYEQYF. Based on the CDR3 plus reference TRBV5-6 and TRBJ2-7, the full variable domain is DAGVTQSPTHLIKTRGQQVTLRCSPKSGHDTVSWYQQALGQGPQFIFQYYEEEERQRGNFPDRFSGHQFPNYSSELNVNALLLGDSALYLCASSFGTDAYEQYFGPGTRLTVT.

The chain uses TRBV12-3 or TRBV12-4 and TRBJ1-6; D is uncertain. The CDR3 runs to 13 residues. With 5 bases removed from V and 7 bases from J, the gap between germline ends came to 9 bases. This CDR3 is CASSPNDNSPLHF. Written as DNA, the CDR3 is TGTGCCAGCAGTCCGAACGACAATTCACCCCTCCACTTT.

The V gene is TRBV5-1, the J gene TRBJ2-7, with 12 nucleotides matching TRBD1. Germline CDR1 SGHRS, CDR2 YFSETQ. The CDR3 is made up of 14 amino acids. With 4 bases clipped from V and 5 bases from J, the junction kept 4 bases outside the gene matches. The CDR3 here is CASSIGTGGNEQYF. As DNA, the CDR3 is TGCGCCAGCAGCATCGGGACAGGGGGCAACGAGCAGTACTTC.

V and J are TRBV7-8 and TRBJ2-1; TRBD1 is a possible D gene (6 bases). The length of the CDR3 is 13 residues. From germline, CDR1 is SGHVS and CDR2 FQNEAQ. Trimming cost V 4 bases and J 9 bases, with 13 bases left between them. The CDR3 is CASSSHRDSEQFF. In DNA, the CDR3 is TGTGCCAGCAGCTCGCACAGGGATAGTGAGCAGTTCTTC.

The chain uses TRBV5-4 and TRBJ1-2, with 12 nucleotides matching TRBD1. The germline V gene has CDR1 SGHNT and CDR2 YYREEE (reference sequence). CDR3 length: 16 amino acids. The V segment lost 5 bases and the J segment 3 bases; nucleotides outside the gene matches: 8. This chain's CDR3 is CASRHAGTGGYYGYTF. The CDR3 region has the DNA TGTGCCAGCAGACATGCCGGGACAGGGGGCTACTATGGCTACACCTTC.

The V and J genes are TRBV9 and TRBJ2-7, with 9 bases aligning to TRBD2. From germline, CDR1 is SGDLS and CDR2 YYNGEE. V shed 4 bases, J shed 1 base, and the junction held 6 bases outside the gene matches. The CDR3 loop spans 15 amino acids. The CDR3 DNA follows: TGTGCCAGCAGCCCTCGCCTAGCGGGATCCTACGAGCAGTACTTC. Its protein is CASSPRLAGSYEQYF.

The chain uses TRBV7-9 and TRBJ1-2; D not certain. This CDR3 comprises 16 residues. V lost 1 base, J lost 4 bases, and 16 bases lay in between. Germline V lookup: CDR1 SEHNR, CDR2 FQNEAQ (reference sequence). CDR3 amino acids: CASSLDLLGQTYGYTF. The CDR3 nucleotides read TGTGCCAGCAGCTTAGATCTCCTTGGGCAAACCTATGGCTACACCTTC.

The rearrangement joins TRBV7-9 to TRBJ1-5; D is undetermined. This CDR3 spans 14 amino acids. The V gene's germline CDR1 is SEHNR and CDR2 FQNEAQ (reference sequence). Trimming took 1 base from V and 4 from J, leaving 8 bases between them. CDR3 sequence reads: CASSLDTRNQPQHF. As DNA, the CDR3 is TGTGCCAGCAGCTTAGATACGCGAAATCAGCCCCAGCATTTT.

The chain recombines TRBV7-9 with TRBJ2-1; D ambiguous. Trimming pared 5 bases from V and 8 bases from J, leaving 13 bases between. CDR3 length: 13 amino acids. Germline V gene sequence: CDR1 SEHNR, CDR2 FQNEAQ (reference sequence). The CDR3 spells CASSHHSVDEQFF. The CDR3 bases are TGTGCCAGCAGCCACCACTCGGTCGATGAGCAGTTCTTC.

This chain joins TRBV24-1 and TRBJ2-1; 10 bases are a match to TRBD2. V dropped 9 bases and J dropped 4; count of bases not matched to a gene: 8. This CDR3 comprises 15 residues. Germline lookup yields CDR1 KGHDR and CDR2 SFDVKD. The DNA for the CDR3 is TGTGCCACCGGCGGTAGCGGGGGGCCTTACAATGAGCAGTTCTTC. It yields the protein CATGGSGGPYNEQFF.

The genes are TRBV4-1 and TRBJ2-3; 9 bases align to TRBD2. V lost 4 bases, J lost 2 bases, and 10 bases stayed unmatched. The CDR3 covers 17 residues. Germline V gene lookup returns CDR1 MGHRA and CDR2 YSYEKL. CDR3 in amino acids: CASSLTLAGASTDTQYF. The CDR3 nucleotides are TGCGCCAGCAGCCTCACTTTAGCGGGGGCTTCCACAGATACGCAGTATTTT.